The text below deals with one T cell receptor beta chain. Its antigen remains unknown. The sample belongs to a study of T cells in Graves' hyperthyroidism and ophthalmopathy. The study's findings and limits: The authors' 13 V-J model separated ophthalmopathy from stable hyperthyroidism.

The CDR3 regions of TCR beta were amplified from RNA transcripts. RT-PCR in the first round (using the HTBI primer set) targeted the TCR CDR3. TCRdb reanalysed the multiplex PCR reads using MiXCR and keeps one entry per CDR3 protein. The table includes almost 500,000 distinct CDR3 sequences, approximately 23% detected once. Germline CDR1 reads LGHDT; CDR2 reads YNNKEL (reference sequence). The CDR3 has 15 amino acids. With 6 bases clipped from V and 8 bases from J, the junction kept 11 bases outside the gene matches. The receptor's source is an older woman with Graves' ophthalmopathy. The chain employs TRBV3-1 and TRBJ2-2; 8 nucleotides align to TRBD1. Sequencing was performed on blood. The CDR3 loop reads CASRDRTGLLGELFF. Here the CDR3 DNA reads TGTGCCAGCAGGGATCGGACAGGGCTTTTGGGGGAGCTGTTTTTT.